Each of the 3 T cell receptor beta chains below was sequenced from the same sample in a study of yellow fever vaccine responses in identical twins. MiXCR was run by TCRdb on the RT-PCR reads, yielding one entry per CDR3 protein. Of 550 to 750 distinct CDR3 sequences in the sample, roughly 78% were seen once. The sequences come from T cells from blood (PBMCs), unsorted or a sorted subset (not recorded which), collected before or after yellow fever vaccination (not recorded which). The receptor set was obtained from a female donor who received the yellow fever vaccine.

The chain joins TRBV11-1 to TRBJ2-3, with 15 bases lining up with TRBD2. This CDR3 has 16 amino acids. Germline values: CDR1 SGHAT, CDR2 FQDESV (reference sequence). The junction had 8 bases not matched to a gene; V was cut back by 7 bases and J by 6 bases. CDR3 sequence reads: CASTPAGTSGRDTQYF. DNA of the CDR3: TGTGCCAGCACCCCAGCCGGGACTAGCGGGAGGGATACGCAGTATTTT. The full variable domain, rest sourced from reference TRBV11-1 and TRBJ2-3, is EAEVAQSPRYKITEKSQAVAFWCDPISGHATLYWYRQILGQGPELLVQFQDESVVDDSQLPKDRFSAERLKGVDSTLKIQPAELGDSAMYLCASTPAGTSGRDTQYFGPGTRLTVL.

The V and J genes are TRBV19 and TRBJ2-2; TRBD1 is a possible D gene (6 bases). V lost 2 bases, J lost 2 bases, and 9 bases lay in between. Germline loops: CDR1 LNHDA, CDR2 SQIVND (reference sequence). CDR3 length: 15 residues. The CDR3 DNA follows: TGTGCCAGTAGTATACGACAGGATAACACCGGGGAGCTGTTTTTT. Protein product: CASSIRQDNTGELFF.

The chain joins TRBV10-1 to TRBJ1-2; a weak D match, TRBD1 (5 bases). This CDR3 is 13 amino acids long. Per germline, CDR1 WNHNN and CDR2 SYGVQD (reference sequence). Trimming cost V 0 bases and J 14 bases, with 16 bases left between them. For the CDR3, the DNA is TGCGCCAGCAGTGAGTCCCTGGGGCAGGCAGAAACCTTC. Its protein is CASSESLGQAETF.